The 11 T cell receptor beta chains given below trace back to one sample, sequenced in a study of T cells in Graves' hyperthyroidism and ophthalmopathy. RNA transcripts served as the template for amplifying TCR beta CDR3 regions. TCR CDR3 regions were first amplified by RT-PCR with HTBI primers. TCRdb used MiXCR to reprocess the multiplex PCR reads, holding one entry per CDR3 protein. The sample records fewer than 700,000 distinct CDR3 sequences, 15% to 20% being singletons. The sequencing input was blood. The receptors come from a woman younger than 45 with Graves' hyperthyroidism.

The CDR3 reads CASSLQRGDTDTQYF. The CDR3, as DNA: TGTGCCAGCAGCCTCCAGCGGGGAGACACAGATACGCAGTATTTT. This chain connects TRBV5-5 to TRBJ2-3; 7 bases align to TRBD2. In germline, CDR1 is SGHKS, CDR2 YYEKEE (reference sequence). V shed 4 bases, J shed 2 bases, and the junction held 7 bases outside the gene matches. The CDR3 covers 15 residues.

About this clonotype itself: Germline is not matched at one junction end, which may reflect a read error. The chain joins TRBV30 to TRBJ1-5; no clear D gene. This CDR3 spans 16 amino acids. From germline, CDR1 is GTSNPN and CDR2 SVGIG (reference sequence). The CDR3 reads CAWRVPSRSNNQPQHF. The CDR3 nucleotides read TGTGCCTGGCGTGTACCGTCACGTAGTAACAATCAGCCCCAGCATTTT.

In this sample, this clonotype turned up many times. J is TRBJ1-1 and V is TRBV7-2, with D hard to call. The germline V gene has CDR1 SGHTA and CDR2 FQGNSA. The CDR3 covers 14 residues. Trimming shortened V by 3 bases and J by 1 base, and 9 bases separated the two germline ends. Here the CDR3 reads CASSFQATNTEAFF. The CDR3 nucleotides read TGTGCCAGCAGCTTCCAGGCGACGAACACTGAAGCTTTCTTT.

The sample holds many counts of this clonotype. The chain uses TRBV27 and TRBJ2-7; the D gene could be TRBD1 or TRBD2 (5 bases each). This CDR3 is 14 amino acids long. V gave up 2 bases and J gave up 2 bases, with 10 bases separating them. Germline values: CDR1 MNHEY, CDR2 SMNVEV (reference sequence). CDR3 region: CASSLRVGPYEQYF. The CDR3 DNA reads as TGTGCCAGCAGTTTAAGGGTGGGACCCTACGAGCAGTACTTC.

This clonotype was seen many times. The DNA of the CDR3 is TGTGCCAGCAGTTACCCTGGGACTAGCGGGAGGGCCAGTCTCTCCTACGAGCAGTACTTC. Translated, it gives CASSYPGTSGRASLSYEQYF. This rearrangement joins TRBV6-6 to TRBJ2-7; TRBD2 aligns across 16 bases. V lost 2 bases to trimming and J lost 0 bases; unmatched junction nucleotides: 10. CDR1 and CDR2 from the germline V gene are MNHNY and SVGAGI (reference sequence). The CDR3 loop spans 20 amino acids.

This rearrangement joins TRBV5-1 to TRBJ2-4; D is tentatively TRBD1 or TRBD2 (7 bases each). The germline CDR1 and CDR2 sequences are SGHRS and YFSETQ. Trimming left V 3 bases short and J 0 bases short, with 10 bases between. The CDR3 has 15 residues. As DNA, the CDR3 is TGCGCCAGCAGCTCAGGGGGGGAAGCCAAAAACATTCAGTACTTC. It yields the protein CASSSGGEAKNIQYF. Together with reference TRBV5-1 and TRBJ2-4, the CDR3 gives the full variable domain: KAGVTQTPRYLIKTRGQQVTLSCSPISGHRSVSWYQQTPGQGLQFLFEYFSETQRNKGNFPGRFSGRQFSNSRSEMNVSTLELGDSALYLCASSSGGEAKNIQYFGAGTRLSVL.

This clonotype was counted at least ten times. The chain couples TRBV2 to TRBJ2-1; maybe TRBD1 (5 bases). Germline CDR1 is SNHLY and CDR2 is FYNNEI. This CDR3 comprises 14 residues. V was pared by 6 bases and J by 5 bases, with 14 bases between. CDR3 sequence: CASSRARVDNEQFF. CDR3 coding DNA: TGTGCCAGCAGCAGGGCCAGGGTGGACAATGAGCAGTTCTTC.

This clonotype was recorded at least ten times. The CDR3 spells CASSWGTGGNYEQYF. DNA for the CDR3: TGTGCCAGCAGCTGGGGGACAGGGGGGAACTACGAGCAGTACTTC. This chain links TRBV11-2 with TRBJ2-7, with 11 bases fitting TRBD1. The length of the CDR3 is 15 residues. Looked up from germline, CDR1 is SGHAT and CDR2 is FQNNGV. V gave up 4 bases and J gave up 3 bases; unmatched junction bases: 5.

This clonotype has ten or more counts. The chain uses TRBV29-1 and TRBJ2-3, with TRBD2 identical over 7 bases. V gave up 4 bases and J gave up 4 bases; unmatched junction bases: 8. The CDR3 spans 14 residues. CDR1 SQVTM and CDR2 ANQGSEA come from the germline V gene. This chain's CDR3 is CSVVVGGSADTQYF. The CDR3 nucleotides are TGCAGCGTTGTGGTCGGCGGGAGTGCAGATACGCAGTATTTT.

This clonotype was observed many times. V is TRBV7-3 and J is TRBJ2-3; tentative D call: TRBD1 (5 bases). Trimming shortened V by 2 bases and J by 2 bases, and 8 bases separated the two germline ends. CDR1 SGHTA and CDR2 FQGTGA come from the germline V gene. CDR3 size: 14 residues. DNA of the CDR3: TGTGCCAGCAGCTTATGGGGCAACACAGATACGCAGTATTTT. The encoded protein is CASSLWGNTDTQYF.

Many counts were recorded for this clonotype. The rearrangement joins TRBV27 to TRBJ2-2; D is unclear. V shed 2 bases and J shed 7 bases, with 11 bases lying between them. CDR1 is MNHEY, CDR2 SMNVEV, per germline (reference sequence). The CDR3 is made up of 14 amino acids. The chain's CDR3 is CASSLHVSGGELFF. The CDR3 DNA reads as TGTGCCAGCAGTTTACATGTCTCGGGCGGGGAGCTGTTTTTT.